This T cell receptor (beta chain) stems from a study of blood T cell repertoires in COVID-19. Study details: Acute-phase and convalescent COVID-19 samples originated in the United States, Italy and Spain. T cells, B-cell-depleted T cells, or PBMCs provided the cDNA or gDNA that served as material.

Original processing notes: The assay estimated nucleated cells by amplifying reference gene primers. Generated by immunoSEQ multiplex PCR, the TCRdb table keeps only in-frame clones and is missing some. V, J and clone size are taken as reported in that table, and D and trimming were inferred from the DNA itself. The profile shows about 56,000 clones, over 55% of them singletons. CDR3 length equals 15 residues. Germline CDR1 reads SGHTA; CDR2 reads FQGNSA. Trimming at V came to 5 bases and at J to 6 bases, leaving 7 bases not matched to a gene. The TCR was taken from a woman in her seventies with COVID-19, enrolled during active disease. The sequencing input was peripheral blood. The rearrangement joins TRBV7-2 to TRBJ2-2; 9 positions agree with TRBD1. The DNA of the CDR3 is TGTGCCAGCAGCGACGTAAACAGGGGGCCCGGGGAGCTGTTTTTT. Translated: CASSDVNRGPGELFF.